This TCR beta chain was captured in a study of regulatory T cells in long-lasting Graves disease. To make TCR beta libraries, researchers used iRepertoire HTBI primers and Arm-PCR of CDR3 regions. MiXCR was run by TCRdb on the multiplex PCR reads, yielding one entry per CDR3 protein. The sample records more than 300,000 distinct CDR3 sequences, around 15% being singletons. Germline values: CDR1 SGHDT, CDR2 YYEEEE. The CDR3 has 14 residues. The V end was cut by 0 bases, the J end by 6 bases, with 11 bases between. This clonotype appeared many times. This sample's time point: newly diagnosed GD, antithyroid drugs for less than 3 months. Isolated PBMC RNA provided the starting material for the TCR library.

The chain combines TRBV5-6 with TRBJ2-3; D ambiguous. The source of this sequence is a female donor with Graves disease. The specimen comprised peripheral blood mononuclear cells (PBMCs), sampled at new diagnosis, from a patient treated with antithyroid drugs. The CDR3 DNA reads TGTGCCAGCAGCTTGGCCACCTTGGCCGATACGCAGTATTTT. Translating gives CASSLATLADTQYF.